This TCR beta chain stems from a study of human T cells and chemical hapten exposure. Whole-study context: Skin of the upper inner arm, about 2 cm by about 2 cm, received 2% DPC for sensitization. Study-wide results and caveats: Sensitizing to DPC left TCRs with a frequency above 1 in 1000 unaltered.

This clonotype was detected ten times or more. Its antigen is unidentified. Indicated time point: pre-sensitization, week 0. Indicated treatment: therapeutic diphenylcyclopropenone sensitization with weekly scalp DPC. Blood was collected ahead of every patch test applied. TCRdb reprocessed the RACE reads via MiXCR and lists one record per CDR3 protein. The sample has 240,000 or so distinct CDR3 sequences, about 8.1% seen once; the top ten hold 2.3%. The V gene end was trimmed by 11 bases and the J gene end by 6 bases; junction bases not matched to a gene: 13. This CDR3 spans 14 amino acids. CDR1 and CDR2 (germline): MNHNS, SASEGT.

This sample comprised whole blood, obtained in connection with sensitization to the hapten diphenylcyclopropenone (DPC). This chain uses TRBV6-1 with TRBJ2-1, with 7 bases that match TRBD2. The source is a woman between 40 and 50 years old with alopecia areata. Some clones in this sample may be carry-over from other donors' samples. The CDR3 loop is CAAPQGLPVNEQFF. CDR3 in DNA: TGTGCCGCACCCCAGGGACTACCAGTCAATGAGCAGTTCTTC.